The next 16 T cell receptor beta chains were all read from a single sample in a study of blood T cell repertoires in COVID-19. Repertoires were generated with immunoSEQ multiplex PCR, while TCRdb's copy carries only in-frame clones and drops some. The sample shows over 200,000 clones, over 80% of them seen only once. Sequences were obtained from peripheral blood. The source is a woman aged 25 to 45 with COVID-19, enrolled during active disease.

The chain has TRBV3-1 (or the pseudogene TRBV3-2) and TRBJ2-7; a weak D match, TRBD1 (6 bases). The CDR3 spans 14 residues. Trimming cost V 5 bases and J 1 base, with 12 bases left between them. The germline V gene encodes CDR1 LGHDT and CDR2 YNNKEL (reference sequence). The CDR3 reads CASSNRERSYEQYF. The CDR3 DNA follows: TGTGCCAGCAGCAACAGGGAGAGGTCCTACGAGCAGTACTTC.

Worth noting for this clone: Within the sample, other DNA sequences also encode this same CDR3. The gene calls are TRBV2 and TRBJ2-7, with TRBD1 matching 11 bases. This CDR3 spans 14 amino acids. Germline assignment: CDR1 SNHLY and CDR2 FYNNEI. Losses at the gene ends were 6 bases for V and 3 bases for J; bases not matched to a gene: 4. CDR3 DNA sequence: TGTGCCAGCAGGTCCGGGACAGGGGGCTACGAGCAGTACTTC. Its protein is CASRSGTGGYEQYF.

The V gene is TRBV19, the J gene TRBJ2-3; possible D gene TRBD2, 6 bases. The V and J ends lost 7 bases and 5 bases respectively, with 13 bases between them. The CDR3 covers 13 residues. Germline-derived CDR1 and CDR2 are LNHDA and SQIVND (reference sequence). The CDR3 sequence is CASTPRGKDTQYF. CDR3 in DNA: TGTGCCAGTACCCCGCGGGGAAAAGATACGCAGTATTTT.

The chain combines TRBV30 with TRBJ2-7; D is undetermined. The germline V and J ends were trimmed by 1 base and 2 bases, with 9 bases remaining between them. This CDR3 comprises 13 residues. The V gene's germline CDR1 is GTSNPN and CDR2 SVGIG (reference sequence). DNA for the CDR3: TGTGCCTGGAGTGCGCACGGTGCCTACGAGCAGTACTTC. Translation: CAWSAHGAYEQYF.

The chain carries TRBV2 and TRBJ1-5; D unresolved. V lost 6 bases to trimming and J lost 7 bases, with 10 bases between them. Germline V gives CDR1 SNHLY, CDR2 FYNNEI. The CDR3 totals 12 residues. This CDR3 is CASSPPGQPQHF. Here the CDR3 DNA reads TGTGCCAGCAGCCCCCCCGGGCAGCCCCAGCATTTT.

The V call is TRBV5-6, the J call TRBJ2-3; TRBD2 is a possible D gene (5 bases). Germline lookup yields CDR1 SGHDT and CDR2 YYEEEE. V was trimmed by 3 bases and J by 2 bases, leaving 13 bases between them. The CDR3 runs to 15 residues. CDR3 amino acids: CASSSLDRDTDTQYF. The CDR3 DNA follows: TGTGCCAGCAGCTCACTAGATAGGGACACAGATACGCAGTATTTT.

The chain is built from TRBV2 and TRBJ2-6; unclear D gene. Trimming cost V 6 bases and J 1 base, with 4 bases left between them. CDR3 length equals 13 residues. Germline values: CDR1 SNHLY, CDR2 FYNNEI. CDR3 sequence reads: CASSLSGANVLTF. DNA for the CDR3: TGTGCCAGCAGCTTGTCTGGGGCCAACGTCCTGACTTTC.

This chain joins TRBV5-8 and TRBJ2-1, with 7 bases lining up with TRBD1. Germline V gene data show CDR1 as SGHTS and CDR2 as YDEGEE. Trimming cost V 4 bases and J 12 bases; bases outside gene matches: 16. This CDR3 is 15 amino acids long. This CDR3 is CASSLLGRDSYLQFF. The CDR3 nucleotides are TGTGCCAGCAGCCTCCTCGGCCGGGACAGCTATTTGCAGTTCTTC.

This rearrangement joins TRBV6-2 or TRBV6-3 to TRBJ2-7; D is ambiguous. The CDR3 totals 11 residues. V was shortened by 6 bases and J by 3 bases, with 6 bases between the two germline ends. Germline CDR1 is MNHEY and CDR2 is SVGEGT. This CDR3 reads CASSQRYEQYF. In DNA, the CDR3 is TGTGCCAGCAGCCAGCGCTACGAGCAGTACTTC.

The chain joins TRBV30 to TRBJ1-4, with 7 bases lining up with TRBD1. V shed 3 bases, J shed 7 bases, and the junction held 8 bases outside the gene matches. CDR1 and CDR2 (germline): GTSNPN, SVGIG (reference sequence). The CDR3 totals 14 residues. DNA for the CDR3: TGTGCCTGGAGAAGACAGGGAGACTCTGAAAAACTGTTTTTT. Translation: CAWRRQGDSEKLFF. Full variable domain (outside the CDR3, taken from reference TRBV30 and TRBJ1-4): SQTIHQWPATLVQPVGSPLSLECTVEGTSNPNLYWYRQAAGRGLQLLFYSVGIGQISSEVPQNLSASRPQDRQFILSSKKLLLSDSGFYLCAWRRQGDSEKLFFGSGTQLSVL.

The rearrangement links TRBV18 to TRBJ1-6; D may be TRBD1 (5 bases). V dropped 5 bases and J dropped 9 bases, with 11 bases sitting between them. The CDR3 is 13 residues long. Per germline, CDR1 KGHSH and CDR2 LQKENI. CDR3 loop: CASSSYQGSPLHF. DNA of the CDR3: TGTGCCAGCTCATCTTACCAGGGTTCACCCCTCCACTTT.

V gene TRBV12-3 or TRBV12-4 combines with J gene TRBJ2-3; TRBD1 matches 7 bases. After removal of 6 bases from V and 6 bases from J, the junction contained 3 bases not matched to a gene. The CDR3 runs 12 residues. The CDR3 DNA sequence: TGTGCCAGCAGCCTACAGGGGGATACGCAGTATTTT. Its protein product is CASSLQGDTQYF.

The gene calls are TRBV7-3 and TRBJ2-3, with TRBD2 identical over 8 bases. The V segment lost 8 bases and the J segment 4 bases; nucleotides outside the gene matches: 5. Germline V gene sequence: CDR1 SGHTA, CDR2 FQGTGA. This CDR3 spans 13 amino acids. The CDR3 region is CASSRGDPDTQYF. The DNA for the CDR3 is TGTGCCAGCTCGCGGGGGGACCCAGATACGCAGTATTTT. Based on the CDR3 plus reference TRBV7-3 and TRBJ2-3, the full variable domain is GAGVSQTPSNKVTEKGKYVELRCDPISGHTALYWYRQSLGQGPEFLIYFQGTGAADDSGLPNDRFFAVRPEGSVSTLKIQRTERGDSAVYLCASSRGDPDTQYFGPGTRLTVL.

The CDR3 is CASRSTAINSPLHF. The CDR3 region has the DNA TGTGCCAGCAGGTCCACCGCGATCAATTCACCCCTCCACTTT. The chain employs TRBV6-5 and TRBJ1-6; no clear D. Germline values: CDR1 MNHEY, CDR2 SVGAGI. This CDR3 is built from 14 residues. V dropped 6 bases and J dropped 7 bases, with 13 bases sitting between them.

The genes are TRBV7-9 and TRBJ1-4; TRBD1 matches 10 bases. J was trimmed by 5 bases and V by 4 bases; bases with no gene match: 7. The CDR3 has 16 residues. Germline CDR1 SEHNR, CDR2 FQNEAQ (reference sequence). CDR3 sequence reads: CASSSRDRGLNEKLFF. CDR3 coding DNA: TGTGCCAGCAGCTCGAGAGACAGGGGGCTAAATGAAAAACTGTTTTTT.

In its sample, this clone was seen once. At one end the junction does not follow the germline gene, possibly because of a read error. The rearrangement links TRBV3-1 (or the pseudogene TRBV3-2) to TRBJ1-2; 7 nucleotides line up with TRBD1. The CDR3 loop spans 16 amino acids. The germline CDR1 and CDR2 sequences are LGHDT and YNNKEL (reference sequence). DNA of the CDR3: TGTGCCAGCAGCCCGACTGGGGGACAGTTGAGGGCCCTTCAGAGTTTC. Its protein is CASSPTGGQLRALQSF.